This TCR beta chain was sequenced for a study of TIL therapy for anti-PD-1-resistant metastatic lung cancer. Time point here: pre-treatment sample, taken before nivolumab and TIL therapy. Unmatched junction bases numbered 8, after V lost 2 bases and J lost 5 bases. CDR3 length: 16 residues. Germline CDR1 is SGDLS and CDR2 is YYNGEE. Sequencing used immunoSEQ v3. Data came from immunoSEQ multiplex PCR; TCRdb stores just in-frame clones and leaves some out. Of tens of thousands of clones listed, roughly 79% are singletons. The chain uses TRBV9 and TRBJ2-3; TRBD2 matches 10 bases. This sequence was found in a person between 30 and 79 years old with non-small cell lung cancer. Sequences were derived from blood, sampled at baseline. CDR3 protein: CASSVASGRAGDTQYF. The DNA of the CDR3 is TGTGCCAGCAGCGTGGCCAGCGGGAGGGCCGGAGATACGCAGTATTTT.